The 23 T cell receptor beta chains given below trace back to one sample, sequenced in a study of blood T cell repertoires in COVID-19. Profiling relied on immunoSEQ multiplex PCR, and the TCRdb table lists in-frame clones only, not all of them. This table holds hundreds of thousands of clones, about 90% found once. The sample was PBMCs or T cells enriched from blood (not recorded which). These TCRs come from a young woman who had recovered from COVID-19.

The J gene is TRBJ2-7, the V gene TRBV13, with 9 nucleotides matching TRBD1. The CDR3 contains 16 residues. Germline V lookup: CDR1 PRHDT, CDR2 FYEKMQ (reference sequence). Unmatched junction bases numbered 5, after V lost 0 bases and J lost 2 bases. The CDR3 loop is CASSLGQGALAYEQYF. CDR3 DNA: TGTGCCAGCAGCTTAGGACAGGGGGCCTTGGCCTACGAGCAGTACTTC.

This chain uses TRBV5-8 with TRBJ1-6; D might be TRBD1 (6 bases). From germline, CDR1 is SGHTS and CDR2 YDEGEE. This CDR3 comprises 15 residues. Trimming left V 0 bases short and J 3 bases short, with 7 bases between. Written as DNA, the CDR3 is TGTGCCAGCAGCTTGGGGACAGACTATAATTCACCCCTCCACTTT. Protein product: CASSLGTDYNSPLHF.

This chain connects TRBV2 to TRBJ1-1, with 10 bases identical to TRBD1. Germline CDR1 and CDR2: SNHLY and FYNNEI. CDR3 length equals 14 residues. Trimming cost V 7 bases and J 4 bases; bases outside gene matches: 6. The CDR3 is CASIRQGAFTEAFF. The DNA of the CDR3 is TGTGCCAGCATTCGACAGGGGGCATTCACTGAAGCTTTCTTT.

V and J are TRBV5-1 and TRBJ2-7, with TRBD1 identical over 11 bases. The CDR3 is 14 amino acids. The germline V gene encodes CDR1 SGHRS and CDR2 YFSETQ. Trimming cost V 5 bases and J 5 bases; bases outside gene matches: 6. The CDR3 bases are TGCGCCAGCAGGGAGGACAGGGGGCGAGACGAGCAGTACTTC. It codes for CASREDRGRDEQYF.

The chain couples TRBV7-9 to TRBJ1-2, with TRBD1 matching 7 bases. V was clipped by 3 bases and J by 7 bases; unmatched bases: 5. Germline CDR1 reads SEHNR; CDR2 reads FQNEAQ (reference sequence). The CDR3 consists of 13 residues. The CDR3, as DNA: TGTGCCAGCAGCTTTACAGGGGAGACTGGCTACACCTTC. Its translation: CASSFTGETGYTF.

This clone appeared once. The chain links TRBV4-1 to TRBJ2-4; D is undetermined. The CDR3 covers 14 residues. Trimming pared 0 bases from V and 5 bases from J, leaving 8 bases between. The V gene's germline CDR1 is MGHRA and CDR2 YSYEKL. CDR3 region: CASSQEGSQNIQYF. DNA for the CDR3: TGCGCCAGCAGCCAAGAGGGCAGCCAAAACATTCAGTACTTC.

V usage is TRBV19 and J usage is TRBJ1-2; D may be TRBD1 (6 bases). V dropped 9 bases and J dropped 1 base, with 21 bases sitting between them. Germline V CDR1 and CDR2: LNHDA, SQIVND (reference sequence). The CDR3 spans 16 residues. In DNA, the CDR3 is TGTGCCAGCCTTTCCACCCGGACAGCCATTAACTATGGCTACACCTTC. This codes for CASLSTRTAINYGYTF.

This chain joins TRBV19 and TRBJ2-7, with 7 bases matching TRBD1. Trimming took 6 bases from V and 5 from J; bases not matched to a gene: 7. CDR3 length: 13 residues. In germline, CDR1 is LNHDA, CDR2 SQIVND (reference sequence). DNA of the CDR3: TGTGCCAGTAGCGTTGACAGGGTCCACGAGCAGTACTTC. Translation: CASSVDRVHEQYF. Full variable domain (remainder filled in from reference TRBV19 and TRBJ2-7): DGGITQSPKYLFRKEGQNVTLSCEQNLNHDAMYWYRQDPGQGLRLIYYSQIVNDFQKGDIAEGYSVSREKKESFPLTVTSAQKNPTAFYLCASSVDRVHEQYFGPGTRLTVT.

The rearrangement links TRBV11-2 to TRBJ2-3; TRBD1 agrees at 11 bases. Germline V gene data show CDR1 as SGHAT and CDR2 as FQNNGV. This CDR3 contains 15 residues. Trimming removed 5 bases from V and 5 bases from J; junction bases left unmatched: 6. Written as DNA, the CDR3 is TGTGCCAGCAGCCCATGGACAGGGGGCCTAGATACGCAGTATTTT. Translating gives CASSPWTGGLDTQYF.

The rearrangement uses TRBV19 and TRBJ1-5; D is possibly TRBD1 (5 bases). The CDR3 has 15 amino acids. V lost 7 bases and J lost 0, with 13 bases in between. Germline CDR1 and CDR2: LNHDA and SQIVND (reference sequence). As DNA, the CDR3 is TGTGCCAGTACTCGGGGGGGACTTAGCAATCAGCCCCAGCATTTT. It specifies CASTRGGLSNQPQHF.

The V call is TRBV6-1, the J call TRBJ2-2, with D possibly TRBD2 on 6 matching bases. Germline V gene lookup returns CDR1 MNHNS and CDR2 SASEGT. CDR3 length: 14 amino acids. With 2 bases removed from V and 6 bases from J, the gap between germline ends came to 10 bases. CDR3 sequence (DNA): TGTGCCAGCAGTGAAATTGGGGAGGCCGGGGAGCTGTTTTTT. This encodes CASSEIGEAGELFF.

V gene TRBV2 combines with J gene TRBJ2-3; D may be TRBD1 (5 bases). The germline V and J ends were trimmed by 5 bases and 0 bases, with 9 bases remaining between them. CDR3 size: 14 residues. Germline V CDR1 and CDR2: SNHLY, FYNNEI. The CDR3 sequence is CASSTRQSTDTQYF. The CDR3 DNA is TGTGCCAGCAGTACCAGACAGAGCACAGATACGCAGTATTTT.

This sequence joins TRBV28 and TRBJ2-1; a weak D match, TRBD2 (5 bases). CDR3 length equals 13 residues. With 7 bases removed from V and 4 bases from J, the gap between germline ends came to 11 bases. Germline-derived CDR1 and CDR2 are MDHEN and SYDVKM. CDR3 region: CASTFGSYNEQFF. The DNA for the CDR3 is TGTGCCAGCACCTTTGGGAGTTACAATGAGCAGTTCTTC.

The V gene is TRBV5-8, the J gene TRBJ2-1; 7 bases agree with TRBD2. Germline V CDR1 and CDR2: SGHTS, YDEGEE. This CDR3 has 15 amino acids. V trimming: 6 bases; J trimming: 4 bases; junction bases outside the gene matches: 10. The CDR3 loop is CASNQGGTEYNEQFF. The CDR3 DNA reads as TGTGCCAGCAACCAGGGAGGGACCGAATACAATGAGCAGTTCTTC. Combining the CDR3 with reference TRBV5-8 and TRBJ2-1 gives the whole variable domain EAGVTQSPTHLIKTRGQQATLRCSPISGHTSVYWYQQALGLGLQFLLWYDEGEERNRGNFPPRFSGRQFPNYSSELNVNALELEDSALYLCASNQGGTEYNEQFFGPGTRLTVL.

DNA of the CDR3: TGTGCCAGTAGTATGACGGCGGATCAAGAGACCCAGTACTTC. Protein sequence: CASSMTADQETQYF. The chain employs TRBV19 and TRBJ2-5; D is unresolved. Per germline, CDR1 LNHDA and CDR2 SQIVND (reference sequence). CDR3 length: 14 amino acids. V was clipped by 3 bases and J by 2 bases, with 10 bases between them.

V is TRBV27 and J is TRBJ1-6, with TRBD1 matching over 7 bases. Germline CDR1 MNHEY, CDR2 SMNVEV (reference sequence). V lost 2 bases, J lost 0 bases, and 4 bases stayed unmatched. The CDR3 loop spans 17 amino acids. The CDR3: CASSLGAGGSYNSPLHF. CDR3 bases: TGTGCCAGCAGTTTAGGGGCAGGGGGCTCCTATAATTCACCCCTCCACTTT.

The genes are TRBV7-8 and TRBJ2-2; 8 bases are shared with TRBD2. The CDR3 has 17 amino acids. Germline CDR1 is SGHVS and CDR2 is FQNEAQ. V shed 7 bases and J 5 bases; nucleotides not matched to a gene: 15. The CDR3 DNA reads TGTGCCAGCATTTTTACCGGGGGGGCGATGGGAACCGGGGAGCTGTTTTTT. This sequence encodes CASIFTGGAMGTGELFF.

J is TRBJ1-5 and V is TRBV18; no firm D call. V was clipped by 3 bases and J by 5 bases, with 11 bases between them. The CDR3 spans 14 residues. Germline CDR1 is KGHSH and CDR2 is LQKENI. CDR3 region: CASSPLRGHQPQHF. The CDR3 nucleotides are TGTGCCAGCTCACCTTTGCGGGGTCATCAGCCCCAGCATTTT.

The chain links TRBV29-1 to TRBJ1-2, with 8 bases identical to TRBD1. This CDR3 is built from 15 residues. With 2 bases clipped from V and 5 bases from J, the junction kept 10 bases outside the gene matches. Germline-derived CDR1 and CDR2 are SQVTM and ANQGSEA. CDR3 sequence reads: CSVEIFPGGAYGYTF. CDR3 DNA: TGCAGCGTTGAAATCTTCCCAGGGGGCGCATATGGCTACACCTTC.

This clone was found once. V gene TRBV5-6 combines with J gene TRBJ1-2; 7 bases align to TRBD1. This CDR3 has 14 residues. V shed 2 bases, J shed 5 bases, and the junction held 6 bases outside the gene matches. The germline gives CDR1 SGHDT, CDR2 YYEEEE. Written as DNA, the CDR3 is TGTGCCAGCAGCTTACCGGGACAGCCTTATGGCTACACCTTC. Translated: CASSLPGQPYGYTF.

V usage is TRBV18 and J usage is TRBJ1-1; TRBD1 matches at 11 bases. Germline V gene data show CDR1 as KGHSH and CDR2 as LQKENI. The CDR3 runs 17 residues. Unmatched junction bases numbered 13, after V lost 10 bases and J lost 0 bases. The CDR3 bases are TGTGCCAAGTCCCGGGACAGGGGGGAGGGCATGAACACTGAAGCTTTCTTT. It yields the protein CAKSRDRGEGMNTEAFF.

This rearrangement joins TRBV19 to TRBJ2-5; the match to TRBD2 covers 10 bases. The CDR3 has 16 amino acids. Germline trimming cut 3 bases from V and 5 bases from J; bases unmatched to any gene: 9. Germline lookup yields CDR1 LNHDA and CDR2 SQIVND (reference sequence). In DNA, the CDR3 is TGTGCCAGTAGTATTAGCGGGGGGCACCGGGGGGAGACCCAGTACTTC. Translated, it gives CASSISGGHRGETQYF.

Turning to this clone: In the same sample, other DNA sequences code for this CDR3. J is TRBJ1-5 and V is TRBV4-2; TRBD1 might be the D (5 bases). This CDR3 is 13 amino acids long. In germline, CDR1 is LGHNA, CDR2 YNFKEQ. Trimming pared 0 bases from V and 6 bases from J, leaving 6 bases between. This CDR3 reads CASSQEQGQPQHF. The CDR3 DNA is TGTGCCAGCAGCCAAGAGCAGGGTCAGCCCCAGCATTTT.